This TCR beta chain derives from a study of T cells after yellow fever vaccination. Study-level information: With SMART-Seq v4 Ultra Low Input, the fractions containing low cell numbers were prepared.

The CDR3 loop spans 14 amino acids. V lost 2 bases and J lost 1, with 8 bases in between. Germline V CDR1 and CDR2: ENHRY, SYGVKD. Findings and caveats of the study: Researchers cautioned that FACS-sorted repertoires could harbor abundant clonotypes contaminating from the bulk population. Some clonotypes, a small share, were shared between CD4 and CD8 compartments. Although the secondary response was weaker, it peaked faster, at day 5 versus 15.

One entry per CDR3 protein results from TCRdb running MiXCR on the 5' RACE reads. The sample shows roughly 500,000 distinct CDR3 sequences, over 15% of them seen only once. Comments on this clonotype: What it binds is not known.

The receptor was isolated from a man aged 25 to 45 who received the YFV17D yellow fever vaccine. V and J are TRBV10-3 and TRBJ1-1, with D hard to call. Sample: PBMCs, taken 15 days after the yellow fever booster vaccination. The CDR3 loop reads CAISENFANTEAFF. The CDR3, as DNA: TGTGCCATCAGTGAGAACTTTGCGAACACTGAAGCTTTCTTT.